The 32 T cell receptor beta chains below were found in one sample sequenced in a study of blood T cell repertoires in COVID-19. Sequencing was performed with immunoSEQ multiplex PCR; in TCRdb, only in-frame clones are kept and a portion is missing. The sample shows about 300,000 clones, 85% to 90% of them seen only once. The sequenced sample was PBMCs or T cells enriched from blood (not recorded which). These receptor sequences come from a man aged 30-40 years who had recovered from COVID-19.

The chain combines TRBV5-8 with TRBJ1-1; tentatively, D is TRBD1 (5 bases). The CDR3 runs 14 residues. The V end was cut by 1 base, the J end by 11 bases, with 18 bases between. Germline V gives CDR1 SGHTS, CDR2 YDEGEE. CDR3 loop: CASSLRDSPIGAFF. CDR3 bases: TGTGCCAGCAGCTTGCGGGACTCCCCGATTGGCGCTTTCTTT.

This clone was counted once. The CDR3 sequence: CASSPPVGTGEQYF. CDR3 nucleotide sequence: TGTGCCAGCTCACCACCGGTGGGAACGGGAGAGCAGTACTTC. The chain links TRBV18 to TRBJ2-7; D may be TRBD2 (5 bases). This CDR3 is 14 amino acids long. The germline V and J ends were trimmed by 0 bases and 7 bases, with 13 bases remaining between them. Germline CDR1 KGHSH, CDR2 LQKENI.

This chain uses TRBV5-8 with TRBJ2-7; the D is unclear. This CDR3 has 15 residues. CDR1 and CDR2 from the germline V gene are SGHTS and YDEGEE. Deletions cut 0 bases from V and 2 bases from J, with 12 bases between. In nucleotides, the CDR3 is TGTGCCAGCAGCTTGGAACAACTACGGACCTACGAGCAGTACTTC. Translating it yields CASSLEQLRTYEQYF.

This clone has just one count. The chain joins TRBV29-1 to TRBJ2-3; 9 bases agree with TRBD2. Trimming cost V 6 bases and J 4 bases; bases outside gene matches: 5. The CDR3 is 13 residues long. Germline loops: CDR1 SQVTM, CDR2 ANQGSEA. CDR3 DNA sequence: TGCAGCGTCACCGGGACTAGCCCAGATACGCAGTATTTT. It specifies CSVTGTSPDTQYF.

The CDR3 protein is CASSQDSPPLAGTPRETQYF. The DNA for the CDR3 is TGCGCCAGCAGCCAAGATTCCCCCCCACTAGCGGGGACCCCCCGTGAGACCCAGTACTTC. The V gene is TRBV4-1, the J gene TRBJ2-5, with 10 bases aligning to TRBD2. This CDR3 spans 20 amino acids. Per germline, CDR1 MGHRA and CDR2 YSYEKL. V shed 0 bases, J shed 5 bases, and the junction held 18 bases outside the gene matches.

The chain has TRBV10-1 and TRBJ2-1; D uncertain. V was shortened by 2 bases and J by 0 bases, with 11 bases between the two germline ends. The germline V gene has CDR1 WNHNN and CDR2 SYGVQD (reference sequence). The CDR3 contains 16 residues. The CDR3 spells CASSEQVAYSYNEQFF. CDR3 sequence (DNA): TGCGCCAGCAGTGAGCAAGTAGCCTACTCCTACAATGAGCAGTTCTTC.

The J gene is TRBJ2-5, the V gene TRBV6-5; 9 bases agree with TRBD1. CDR3 length: 14 residues. The germline gives CDR1 MNHEY, CDR2 SVGAGI. V dropped 3 bases and J dropped 5; count of bases not matched to a gene: 4. CDR3 nucleotide sequence: TGTGCCAGCAGTTATGGGACAGGGATCGAGACCCAGTACTTC. It specifies CASSYGTGIETQYF.

The chain is built from TRBV12-3 or TRBV12-4 and TRBJ2-2, with D perhaps TRBD1 (5 bases). The CDR3 runs 12 residues. The CDR3 here is CSSGISTGELFF. The DNA of the CDR3 is TGTTCATCAGGGATCAGTACCGGGGAGCTGTTTTTT.

This clone has a single count. At one end, the junction sequence differs from germline, possibly due to a read error. The chain links TRBV5-4 to TRBJ2-1; the match to TRBD2 covers 13 bases. Germline values: CDR1 SGHNT, CDR2 YYREEE (reference sequence). This CDR3 has 14 residues. In DNA form, the CDR3 reads TGTGCCAGCAGTGCCTCCGGGACTAGCGGGGCCCCGCTCTTC. Translating gives CASSASGTSGAPLF.

V usage is TRBV11-3 and J usage is TRBJ2-3; 9 bases are shared with TRBD1. Germline V lookup: CDR1 SGHNT, CDR2 YENEEA. The V gene end was trimmed by 4 bases and the J gene end by 3 bases; junction bases not matched to a gene: 8. This CDR3 has 16 amino acids. CDR3 amino acids: CASSSLGTGLTDTQYF. CDR3 DNA: TGTGCCAGCAGCTCCCTCGGGACAGGGCTAACAGATACGCAGTATTTT.

The chain joins TRBV2 to TRBJ1-4; 7 nucleotides agree with TRBD1. CDR1 and CDR2 (germline): SNHLY, FYNNEI. CDR3 length: 15 residues. V gave up 7 bases and J gave up 0 bases; unmatched junction bases: 5. In DNA form, the CDR3 reads TGTGCCAGCACCGGGACAGTGACAACTAATGAAAAACTGTTTTTT. Encoded protein: CASTGTVTTNEKLFF. Full variable domain (rest looked up from reference TRBV2 and TRBJ1-4): EPEVTQTPSHQVTQMGQEVILRCVPISNHLYFYWYRQILGQKVEFLVSFYNNEISEKSEIFDDQFSVERPDGSNFTLKIRSTKLEDSAMYFCASTGTVTTNEKLFFGSGTQLSVL.

Notes on this clone: Relative to the germline gene, one junction end is altered; a read error may explain this. This chain connects TRBV11-1 to TRBJ1-2; 11 bases match TRBD1. The CDR3 is made up of 14 amino acids. Germline-derived CDR1 and CDR2 are SGHAT and FQDESV (reference sequence). CDR3 sequence (DNA): TGTGCCAGCAGCCTAGCATCTGGACAGGGGGCGTGGACCTTC. It encodes CASSLASGQGAWTF.

The chain recombines TRBV24-1 with TRBJ2-1; 8 bases match TRBD2. This CDR3 is built from 14 residues. After removal of 4 bases from V and 9 bases from J, the junction contained 7 bases not matched to a gene. Germline loops: CDR1 KGHDR, CDR2 SFDVKD. The CDR3 DNA sequence: TGTGCCACCAGTGAATACGGGAGGGGTTTTGAGCAGTTCTTC. It codes for CATSEYGRGFEQFF.

V usage is TRBV2 and J usage is TRBJ1-1; unclear D gene. The V and J ends lost 6 bases and 7 bases respectively, with 9 bases between them. There are 11 residues in the CDR3. Germline V CDR1 and CDR2: SNHLY, FYNNEI. This CDR3 reads CASSGGDEAFF. CDR3 sequence (DNA): TGTGCCAGCAGCGGCGGGGATGAAGCTTTCTTT.

The chain combines TRBV11-2 with TRBJ2-5; TRBD2 agrees at 8 bases. This CDR3 spans 14 amino acids. After removal of 6 bases from V and 0 bases from J, the junction contained 3 bases not matched to a gene. CDR1 and CDR2 from the germline V gene are SGHAT and FQNNGV. CDR3 sequence reads: CASSTLADQETQYF. The CDR3 DNA follows: TGTGCCAGCAGTACACTAGCGGACCAAGAGACCCAGTACTTC.

V gene TRBV4-1 combines with J gene TRBJ1-2; 8 nucleotides agree with TRBD1. The germline gives CDR1 MGHRA, CDR2 YSYEKL. This CDR3 is built from 16 residues. Trimming took 0 bases from V and 7 from J; bases not matched to a gene: 10. The CDR3, as DNA: TGCGCCAGCAGCCAAGATAGGGCAGGGGGCCCCGGTGGCTACACCTTC. Protein sequence: CASSQDRAGGPGGYTF.

This chain uses TRBV2 with TRBJ2-2; tentatively, D is TRBD1 (6 bases). The ends were cut back, 1 base at V and 0 bases at J, with 9 bases in the middle. The CDR3 is 16 residues long. Germline V gene lookup returns CDR1 SNHLY and CDR2 FYNNEI. CDR3 sequence: CASSEEQGANTGELFF. Here the CDR3 DNA reads TGTGCCAGCAGTGAAGAACAGGGCGCGAACACCGGGGAGCTGTTTTTT.

This sequence joins TRBV3-1 (or the pseudogene TRBV3-2) and TRBJ1-5; possibly TRBD1 for D (6 bases). This CDR3 has 13 residues. V was clipped by 4 bases and J by 2 bases, with 6 bases between them. Germline V gene lookup returns CDR1 LGHDT and CDR2 YNNKEL (reference sequence). The CDR3 here is CASSPGGNQPQHF. Here the CDR3 DNA reads TGTGCCAGCAGCCCAGGGGGCAATCAGCCCCAGCATTTT.

The V and J genes are TRBV28 and TRBJ1-6; the D is unclear. The CDR3 contains 14 residues. V was shortened by 6 bases and J by 14 bases, with 20 bases between the two germline ends. Germline-derived CDR1 and CDR2 are MDHEN and SYDVKM. The CDR3 nucleotides read TGTGCCAGCAGCCTACACAGAACCCCTTCGGCCCTCCACTTT. Amino acids: CASSLHRTPSALHF.

This sequence joins TRBV10-3 and TRBJ2-7; 7 positions agree with TRBD1. This CDR3 has 12 amino acids. CDR1 is ENHRY, CDR2 SYGVKD, per germline. The V and J ends lost 0 bases and 12 bases, in that order; junction bases with no gene match: 5. The CDR3 loop is CAISESGAGGYF. As DNA, the CDR3 is TGTGCCATCAGTGAGTCCGGGGCAGGGGGGTACTTC.

The chain links TRBV7-9 to TRBJ1-1; 7 nucleotides align to TRBD1. The germline CDR1 and CDR2 sequences are SEHNR and FQNEAQ (reference sequence). With 0 bases clipped from V and 12 bases from J, the junction kept 13 bases outside the gene matches. The CDR3 sequence is 15 residues long. The CDR3 sequence: CASSLALSRQTGSFF. The CDR3 DNA sequence: TGTGCCAGCAGCTTAGCTTTGTCGAGGCAGACAGGGTCTTTCTTT.

The rearrangement uses TRBV12-3 or TRBV12-4 and TRBJ1-2; TRBD1 matches 7 bases. The CDR3 sequence is 13 residues long. The V gene end was trimmed by 6 bases and the J gene end by 6 bases; junction bases not matched to a gene: 7. The CDR3 sequence is CASRMTGKNGYTF. For the CDR3, the DNA is TGTGCCAGCAGGATGACAGGGAAAAATGGCTACACCTTC.

This chain uses TRBV27 with TRBJ2-6; D remains ambiguous. V was shortened by 8 bases and J by 0 bases, with 14 bases between the two germline ends. This CDR3 spans 16 amino acids. Per germline, CDR1 MNHEY and CDR2 SMNVEV (reference sequence). The CDR3 DNA reads TGTGCCAGCGCTGAGCTCGATCTCTCTGGGGCCAACGTCCTGACTTTC. Residues: CASAELDLSGANVLTF.

The chain links TRBV7-6 to TRBJ2-5; 7 bases line up with TRBD1. V gave up 3 bases and J gave up 11 bases; unmatched junction bases: 3. The CDR3 consists of 11 residues. The germline gives CDR1 SGHVS, CDR2 FNYEAQ. CDR3: CASSLRQGQYF. In DNA form, the CDR3 reads TGTGCCAGCAGCTTGCGACAGGGACAGTACTTC.

This chain links TRBV6-6 with TRBJ2-1, with 8 bases that match TRBD2. Germline lookup yields CDR1 MNHNY and CDR2 SVGAGI (reference sequence). The CDR3 has 12 residues. Trimming removed 5 bases from V and 14 bases from J; junction bases left unmatched: 8. The CDR3 region is CASSTPGLGEFF. For the CDR3, the DNA is TGTGCCAGCAGTACGCCGGGACTAGGCGAGTTCTTC.

This clone has a handful of counts. This chain joins TRBV6-1 and TRBJ1-6; D is unresolved. The CDR3 loop spans 15 amino acids. Germline assignment: CDR1 MNHNS and CDR2 SASEGT. The ends were cut back, 1 base at V and 7 bases at J, with 11 bases in the middle. The CDR3 reads CASSEVPRENSPLHF. The CDR3 bases are TGTGCCAGCAGTGAAGTCCCCCGGGAAAATTCACCCCTCCACTTT.

The rearrangement uses TRBV5-6 and TRBJ2-5, with TRBD2 as a possible D gene (6 bases). The CDR3 has 14 residues. Trimming pared 0 bases from V and 8 bases from J, leaving 14 bases between. Germline V gives CDR1 SGHDT, CDR2 YYEEEE. This chain's CDR3 is CASSLALRGYTQYF. Here the CDR3 DNA reads TGTGCCAGCAGCTTGGCTTTGCGGGGATACACCCAGTACTTC.

The J gene is TRBJ2-5, the V gene TRBV28; a weak D match, TRBD1 (6 bases). The CDR3 is 13 amino acids. Germline CDR1 MDHEN, CDR2 SYDVKM. The V end was cut by 2 bases, the J end by 5 bases, with 9 bases between. The CDR3 sequence: CASSLGGEETQYF. CDR3 nucleotide sequence: TGTGCCAGCAGTTTAGGGGGCGAGGAGACCCAGTACTTC.

V and J are TRBV15 and TRBJ1-3; D call uncertain. CDR1 is LNHNV and CDR2 is YYDKDF in the germline V gene (reference sequence). The CDR3 is 14 amino acids. Trimming shortened V by 1 base and J by 9 bases, and 13 bases separated the two germline ends. In DNA form, the CDR3 reads TGTGCCACCAGCAGAGGCTTTTCAGAGGGCACCATATATTTT. Amino acid sequence: CATSRGFSEGTIYF.

V gene TRBV9 combines with J gene TRBJ2-3, with unresolved D. CDR1 is SGDLS, CDR2 YYNGEE, per germline. Trimming removed 3 bases at V and 2 bases at J, with 7 bases between. The CDR3 contains 13 residues. CDR3 sequence (DNA): TGTGCCAGCAGCGCTTTGTCCACAGATACGCAGTATTTT. This translates into CASSALSTDTQYF.

V gene TRBV29-1 combines with J gene TRBJ1-2; D is uncertain. Trimming cost V 7 bases and J 2 bases, with 8 bases left between them. The CDR3 contains 11 residues. The V gene's germline CDR1 is SQVTM and CDR2 ANQGSEA. The CDR3 coding sequence is TGCAGCGCCGGGATGAACTATGGCTACACCTTC. This encodes CSAGMNYGYTF.

V usage is TRBV3-1 (or the pseudogene TRBV3-2) and J usage is TRBJ2-7; a possible D gene is TRBD1 (6 bases). CDR1 and CDR2 (germline): LGHDT, YNNKEL (reference sequence). The CDR3 is 14 residues long. The V end lost 4 bases, the J end lost 3 bases, and 13 bases lay between the germline ends. CDR3 protein: CASSRWQGIYEQYF. DNA of the CDR3: TGTGCCAGCAGCCGATGGCAGGGGATCTACGAGCAGTACTTC.